The rows below give T cell receptor beta chains drawn from one sample of a study of T cell responses to AZD1222 COVID-19 vaccine. Sequencing was performed with immunoSEQ multiplex PCR; in TCRdb, only in-frame clones are kept and a portion is missing. The table includes fewer than 130,000 clones, roughly 90% detected once. The sequenced sample was peripheral blood, obtained on day 0 of AZD1222 vaccination. Every receptor here comes from an adult in good health. CDR3s include the opening cysteine and the closing phenylalanine or tryptophan.

>TRBV30|TRBJ1-6
CAWSLRRDRGWNSPLHF
>TRBV5-1|TRBJ2-5
CASSLGTTINQETQYF
>TRBV24-1|TRBJ2-1
CATSDAGQGVTNEQFF
>TRBV24-1|TRBJ2-3
CATSDLGGGAADTQYF
>TRBV18|TRBJ2-7
CASSPAAGTYEQYF
>TRBV5-6|TRBJ2-1
CASSIRTGVAHEQFF
>TRBV4-1|TRBJ2-7
CASSQEGAGGYEQYF
>TRBV6-4|TRBJ2-3
CASSDSRSPVDTQYF
>TRBV6-5|TRBJ1-1
CASKKGQGFEAFF
>TRBV6-5|TRBJ2-5
CASSSTSGGRETQYF
>TRBV3-1/TRBV3-2|TRBJ1-1
CASSQRQGRTEAFF
>TRBV12-3/TRBV12-4|TRBJ1-2
CASRGTLVHGYTF
>TRBV27|TRBJ1-2
CASGSDTGTANGYTF
>TRBV6-4|TRBJ2-3
CASSDQDRLVTDTQYF
>TRBV6-5|TRBJ1-6
CASSLFGGGNSPLHF
>TRBV5-1|TRBJ1-1
CASSLGSGTGNTEAFF